This T cell receptor (beta chain) was identified during a study of T cell clonality in common variable immunodeficiency. Notes on the study in general: Reportedly, TCR beta sequences from common variable immunodeficiency showed fewer deletions and N-nucleotide insertions.

This clone was observed a few times. The antigen remains unidentified. Read data end 3 residues before the CDR3 end; the end is taken from the germline J gene. CVID and control samples used equivalent genomic DNA input. Using immunoSEQ multiplex PCR, the repertoire was profiled, and TCRdb retains in-frame clones only, with some absent. The table lists some 20,000 clones, no singletons, with 2% to 3% in the top ten. CVID subjects were about 14 female and some 27 male, aged roughly 8 to 65. Most patients and controls had Caucasian heritage. Blood samples were heparinized, 5 to 8 ml per donor. There are 13 residues in the CDR3. V lost 1 base, J lost 4 bases, and 5 bases lay in between. Germline lookup yields CDR1 SEHNR and CDR2 FQNEAQ (reference sequence).

The sequence came from a human donor with common variable immunodeficiency. The sample was peripheral blood mononuclear cells. V usage is TRBV7-9 and J usage is TRBJ1-3; no definite D call. CDR3 amino acids: CASSLVGGNTIYF. CDR3 DNA (partial): TGTGCCAGCAGCTTAGTAGGGGGAAACACC.